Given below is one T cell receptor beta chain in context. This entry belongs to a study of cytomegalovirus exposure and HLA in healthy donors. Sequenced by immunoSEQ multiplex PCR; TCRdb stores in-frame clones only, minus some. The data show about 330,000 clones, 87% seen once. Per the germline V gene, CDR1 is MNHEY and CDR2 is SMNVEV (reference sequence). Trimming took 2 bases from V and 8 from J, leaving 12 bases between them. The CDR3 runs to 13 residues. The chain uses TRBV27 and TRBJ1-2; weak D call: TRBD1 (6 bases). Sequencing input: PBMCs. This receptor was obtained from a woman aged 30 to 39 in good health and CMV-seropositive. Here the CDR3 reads CASSLGGGFGYTF. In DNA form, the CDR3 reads TGTGCCAGCAGTTTAGGGGGCGGGTTCGGCTACACCTTC.